Shown below are 17 T cell receptor beta chains from a single sample sequenced in a study of cytomegalovirus exposure and HLA in healthy donors. The repertoire was sequenced with immunoSEQ multiplex PCR; TCRdb's copy has only in-frame clones and lacks some. The data hold tens of thousands of clones, with about 97% observed a single time. The specimen was PBMCs. Receptor source: a young woman in good health and CMV-seropositive.

The J gene is TRBJ2-1, the V gene TRBV14; D is possibly TRBD1 (6 bases). Germline-derived CDR1 and CDR2 are SGHDN and FVKESK. V lost 4 bases and J 4 bases, leaving 14 bases between the germline ends. The CDR3 is 15 residues long. The DNA of the CDR3 is TGTGCCAGCAGCCTTCGGCGACAGGTTTACAATGAGCAGTTCTTC. It yields the protein CASSLRRQVYNEQFF.

The chain couples TRBV27 to TRBJ2-7, with TRBD2 matching 7 bases. Germline CDR1 and CDR2: MNHEY and SMNVEV (reference sequence). The V and J ends lost 3 bases and 6 bases, in that order; junction bases with no gene match: 5. This CDR3 is built from 13 residues. CDR3 protein: CASSFGRSGEQYF. The CDR3 DNA reads TGTGCCAGCAGTTTCGGGAGGAGCGGCGAGCAGTACTTC.

The CDR3 is CASSSKKQGYTDTQYF. In DNA form, the CDR3 reads TGTGCCAGCAGCTCAAAAAAGCAGGGGTACACAGATACGCAGTATTTT. The chain employs TRBV7-9 and TRBJ2-3; the D gene is possibly TRBD1 (6 bases). CDR1 is SEHNR, CDR2 FQNEAQ, per germline (reference sequence). V was shortened by 4 bases and J by 2 bases, with 16 bases between the two germline ends. The CDR3 has 16 amino acids.

The CDR3 sequence is CASSVGLSLLAEHNEQFF. CDR3 DNA sequence: TGTGCCAGTAGTGTGGGGCTTTCGCTGCTAGCGGAACACAATGAGCAGTTCTTC. The chain is built from TRBV19 and TRBJ2-1; 7 bases agree with TRBD2. The CDR3 has 18 residues. V lost 5 bases, J lost 5 bases, and 18 bases stayed unmatched. Looked up from germline, CDR1 is LNHDA and CDR2 is SQIVND (reference sequence).

A few counts support this clone. The chain combines TRBV2 with TRBJ2-1, with unresolved D. The germline gives CDR1 SNHLY, CDR2 FYNNEI. This CDR3 has 11 residues. V gave up 5 bases and J gave up 8 bases, with 7 bases separating them. The CDR3 spells CASSTLDEQFF. DNA of the CDR3: TGTGCCAGCAGTACCCTAGATGAGCAGTTCTTC.

The chain is built from TRBV5-4 and TRBJ2-1, with TRBD2 as a possible D gene (6 bases). Germline V gene data show CDR1 as SGHNT and CDR2 as YYREEE (reference sequence). Between the trimmed V and J ends, which lost 1 base and 5 bases, there was a span of 10 bases. The CDR3 loop spans 14 amino acids. As DNA, the CDR3 is TGTGCCAGCAGCTTGTTGGGACTGAACAATGAGCAGTTCTTC. The encoded protein is CASSLLGLNNEQFF. Full variable domain (remainder filled in from reference TRBV5-4 and TRBJ2-1): ETGVTQSPTHLIKTRGQQVTLRCSSQSGHNTVSWYQQALGQGPQFIFQYYREEENGRGNFPPRFSGLQFPNYSSELNVNALELDDSALYLCASSLLGLNNEQFFGPGTRLTVL.

The CDR3: CASGLRVGTGVGDTQYF. The CDR3 DNA reads TGTGCTAGTGGTTTGAGGGTCGGGACAGGGGTAGGAGATACGCAGTATTTT. The genes are TRBV12-5 and TRBJ2-3, with 10 nucleotides matching TRBD1. CDR1 is LGHNT, CDR2 FRNRAP, per germline. The CDR3 loop spans 17 amino acids. V shed 2 bases and J 5 bases; nucleotides not matched to a gene: 10.

J is TRBJ1-2 and V is TRBV4-1, with no clear D. The CDR3 length is 12 residues. Trimming removed 0 bases from V and 7 bases from J, with 6 bases in between. CDR1 is MGHRA and CDR2 is YSYEKL in the germline V gene. The CDR3 sequence: CASSQDAGGYTF. As DNA, the CDR3 is TGCGCCAGCAGCCAAGATGCAGGTGGCTACACCTTC.

The chain employs TRBV28 and TRBJ1-5; D might be TRBD1 (6 bases). Trimming took 8 bases from V and 0 from J, leaving 26 bases between them. The CDR3 covers 19 residues. Germline V CDR1 and CDR2: MDHEN, SYDVKM. The CDR3 sequence: CASYPGQFLTTYSNQPQHF. For the CDR3, the DNA is TGTGCCAGCTACCCTGGACAGTTCCTCACAACCTATAGCAATCAGCCCCAGCATTTT.

The V and J genes are TRBV7-8 and TRBJ1-5; D perhaps matches TRBD1 (5 bases). The germline V gene encodes CDR1 SGHVS and CDR2 FQNEAQ. Trimming took 2 bases from V and 7 from J, leaving 12 bases between them. The CDR3 has 14 residues. The CDR3 coding sequence is TGTGCCAGCAGCTTAAGTAGGGGTGAGCAGCCCCAGCATTTT. Protein: CASSLSRGEQPQHF.

This chain connects TRBV29-1 to TRBJ2-2; D unclear. Trimming cost V 3 bases and J 5 bases, with 7 bases left between them. This CDR3 is built from 12 residues. Per germline, CDR1 SQVTM and CDR2 ANQGSEA. As DNA, the CDR3 is TGCAGCGTTGAGCCACAAACCGGGGAGCTGTTTTTT. Protein sequence: CSVEPQTGELFF.

CDR3 protein: CSVRQGASYEQYF. For the CDR3, the DNA is TGCAGCGTTAGACAGGGGGCTAGTTACGAGCAGTACTTC. This rearrangement joins TRBV29-1 to TRBJ2-7; 10 bases fit TRBD1. There are 13 residues in the CDR3. The ends lost 5 bases at V and 4 bases at J; junction bases unmatched: 5. Germline V CDR1 and CDR2: SQVTM, ANQGSEA.

The DNA for the CDR3 is TGTGCCACCAGCAGAAACTTCGGACAACCCTACGAGCAGTACTTC. Protein sequence: CATSRNFGQPYEQYF. The rearrangement links TRBV15 to TRBJ2-7; maybe TRBD1 (5 bases). Germline V lookup: CDR1 LNHNV, CDR2 YYDKDF (reference sequence). The germline V and J ends were trimmed by 2 bases and 2 bases, with 13 bases remaining between them. This CDR3 region has 15 residues.

V and J are TRBV2 and TRBJ2-5; possible D gene TRBD2, 6 bases. The germline V gene has CDR1 SNHLY and CDR2 FYNNEI. CDR3 length: 12 residues. V shed 8 bases and J shed 9 bases, with 16 bases lying between them. This chain's CDR3 is CASGLTSLSQYF. CDR3 nucleotide sequence: TGTGCCAGCGGACTGACTAGTTTGTCCCAGTACTTC.

The table lists this clone with a count of one. J is TRBJ1-6 and V is TRBV30, with 7 positions matching TRBD1. Looked up from germline, CDR1 is GTSNPN and CDR2 is SVGIG (reference sequence). The junction had 11 bases not matched to a gene; V was cut back by 2 bases and J by 7 bases. The CDR3 spans 16 residues. This chain's CDR3 is CAWSRDRRFSNSPLHF. The DNA for the CDR3 is TGTGCCTGGAGTCGGGACAGAAGATTCTCCAATTCACCCCTCCACTTT.

This chain uses TRBV12-5 with TRBJ1-2; TRBD1 is a possible D gene (5 bases). The V and J ends lost 0 bases and 4 bases respectively, with 15 bases between them. This CDR3 has 16 amino acids. Per germline, CDR1 LGHNT and CDR2 FRNRAP. CDR3 coding DNA: TGTGCTAGTGGTTTGGTAGTCGGGGGAGGGAGCTATGGCTACACCTTC. Translated: CASGLVVGGGSYGYTF. Drawing the rest from reference TRBV12-5 and TRBJ1-2, the complete variable domain is DARVTQTPRHKVTEMGQEVTMRCQPILGHNTVFWYRQTMMQGLELLAYFRNRAPLDDSGMPKDRFSAEMPDATLATLKIQPSEPRDSAVYFCASGLVVGGGSYGYTFGSGTRLTVV.

The J gene is TRBJ2-7, the V gene TRBV13; tentatively, D is TRBD1 (5 bases). This CDR3 contains 13 residues. Deletions cut 5 bases from V and 4 bases from J, with 12 bases between. Germline loops: CDR1 PRHDT, CDR2 FYEKMQ (reference sequence). The CDR3 sequence is CASSPKKGYEQYF. The CDR3 nucleotides read TGTGCCAGCAGCCCGAAGAAGGGGTACGAGCAGTACTTC.